The 4 T cell receptor beta chains presented below share a single source sample, sequenced in a study of lymphopenia after photon versus proton radiotherapy. Profiling relied on immunoSEQ multiplex PCR, and the TCRdb table lists in-frame clones only, not all of them. The profile shows 65,000 to 90,000 clones, 85% to 95% of them singletons. The sequenced sample was peripheral blood, obtained from a patient treated with photon-based radiotherapy. The receptors shown here come from a middle-aged woman with cholangiocarcinoma.

This clone appeared a few times. The J gene is TRBJ2-1, the V gene TRBV6-4, with D hard to call. There are 13 residues in the CDR3. The V end was cut by 0 bases, the J end by 6 bases, with 6 bases between. The V gene's germline CDR1 is MRHNA and CDR2 SNTAGT. DNA for the CDR3: TGTGCCAGCAGTGACTCAGAGTTCAATGAGCAGTTCTTC. As protein: CASSDSEFNEQFF.

The chain combines TRBV6-1 with TRBJ1-5; D unresolved. Trimming left V 6 bases short and J 7 bases short, with 16 bases between. The CDR3 extends over 14 amino acids. Germline lookup yields CDR1 MNHNS and CDR2 SASEGT. CDR3 in DNA: TGTGCCAGCAGGGACCTACGCCTCTTCCAGCCCCAGCATTTT. Encoded protein: CASRDLRLFQPQHF.

This clone has only one observation. This rearrangement joins TRBV4-1 to TRBJ2-3; TRBD2 aligns across 10 bases. The J segment lost 3 bases and the V segment lost 4 bases, leaving 7 bases of the junction unmatched. The germline V gene has CDR1 MGHRA and CDR2 YSYEKL. This CDR3 contains 16 residues. The CDR3, as DNA: TGCGCCAGCAGCCTCGAGACGGGACTAGCGACAGATACGCAGTATTTT. Translated, it gives CASSLETGLATDTQYF.

As DNA, the CDR3 is TGTGCCAGCAGTGAACTTGGCAGGGGGCTTGGCACAGATACGCAGTATTTT. Translating gives CASSELGRGLGTDTQYF. This sequence joins TRBV6-1 and TRBJ2-3; 8 bases are a match to TRBD1. CDR1 is MNHNS and CDR2 is SASEGT in the germline V gene. The ends lost 2 bases at V and 1 base at J; junction bases unmatched: 8. The CDR3 consists of 17 residues.